The present T cell receptor beta chain was sequenced within a study of blood T cell repertoires in COVID-19. Turning to the study itself: PBMCs, B-cell-depleted T cells, or T cells were the source of the cDNA or gDNA that made up the material.

In the study's own analysis: Quantification of nucleated cells was approximated via reference gene primer amplification. This table comes from immunoSEQ multiplex PCR, and its TCRdb copy is limited to in-frame clones, with some not included. V and J calls and clone size follow that table, whereas D and trimming were derived from the DNA. The repertoire holds about 46,000 clones, 80% to 95% seen once, with approximately 3% in the top ten. Germline CDR1 is SGHAT and CDR2 is FQNNGV. The V end was cut by 1 base, the J end by 7 bases, with 10 bases between. The CDR3 is made up of 13 amino acids. Sequencing was performed on peripheral blood. This TCR was sampled from a man aged 50 or older with acute or convalescent COVID-19. This chain links TRBV11-2 with TRBJ1-2, with D possibly TRBD1 on 5 matching bases. The CDR3 DNA follows: TGTGCCAGCAGCTTAGTTCAGGGCTCTGGCTACACCTTC. Translating gives CASSLVQGSGYTF.